A selection of T cell receptor beta chains follows, all from one sample in a study of blood T cell repertoires in COVID-19. Profiling relied on immunoSEQ multiplex PCR, and the TCRdb table lists in-frame clones only, not all of them. Of about 140,000 clones in the sample, 84% were seen once. The sample comprised PBMCs or T cells enriched from blood (not recorded which). The source is a woman in her fifties or sixties with acute COVID-19. The CDR3 runs from the conserved cysteine through the conserved F or W. A D gene is named only where the DNA matches it firmly. Only some rows state a clone size, as once, few, many or a class for expanded clones.

j_call d_call v_call clone_size cdr3_nt cdr3_aa
TRBJ2-5 - TRBV12-3/TRBV12-4 - TGTGCCAGCAGCATCGGGAAACAAGAGACCCAGTACTTC CASSIGKQETQYF
TRBJ2-3 - TRBV6-5 - TGTGCCAGCAGTTACCCAGGGTTAAATACGCAGTATTTT CASSYPGLNTQYF
TRBJ1-2 - TRBV5-1 - TGCGCCAGCAGCCCAGGACAGTTAGGCTACACCTTC CASSPGQLGYTF
TRBJ2-5 - TRBV24-1 - TGTGCCACCAGTGATACAGTTTCCCAAGAGACCCAGTACTTC CATSDTVSQETQYF
TRBJ1-5 - TRBV3-1/TRBV3-2 - TGTGCCAGCAGCCAAGAACAACCCGGAGGGCAGCCCCAGCATTTT CASSQEQPGGQPQHF
TRBJ2-1 - TRBV11-3 - TGTGCCAGCAGTCCTCCGGGGAGAAGCTCCTACAATGAGCAGTTCTTC CASSPPGRSSYNEQFF
TRBJ2-3 TRBD1 TRBV5-8 - TGTGCCAGCAGCCCCCGCAGCAGGGGGTTTACAGATACGCAGTATTTT CASSPRSRGFTDTQYF
TRBJ2-3 TRBD2 TRBV29-1 - TGCAGCGTTGACCCTCGGACTAGCTCCCAAGATACGCAGTATTTT CSVDPRTSSQDTQYF
TRBJ2-1 TRBD2 TRBV7-6 few TGTGCCAGCAGCTTAGCCTTAGCGGGTGCCTACAATGAGCAGTTCTTC CASSLALAGAYNEQFF
TRBJ2-1 - TRBV7-3 - TGTGCCAGCAGCCCTCGGGGCTTAGCGGCCGGTGGGGAGCAGTTCTTC CASSPRGLAAGGEQFF
TRBJ2-1 TRBD1 TRBV5-1 - TGCGCCAGCAGCGCCCCGGCGACAGGGACCTACAATGAGCAGTTCTTC CASSAPATGTYNEQFF
TRBJ2-3 TRBD2 TRBV6-4 - TGTGCCAGCAGTGACGGGCTAGCGGGAGGAGGGGCAGATACGCAGTATTTT CASSDGLAGGGADTQYF
TRBJ1-2 - TRBV12-3/TRBV12-4 - TGTGCCAGCAACGCGGGGGGCTCTGGCTACACCTTC CASNAGGSGYTF
TRBJ2-7 - TRBV5-6 - TGTGCCAGCAGCTTTACGGAGGCCCACGAGCAGTACTTC CASSFTEAHEQYF
TRBJ2-1 TRBD2 TRBV19 - TGTGCCAGTAGTCCCACCGGGACTAGTGGCAATGAGCAGTTCTTC CASSPTGTSGNEQFF
TRBJ2-2 - TRBV30 - TGTGCCTGGAGTGTAGGGGTTCCCGGGGAGCTGTTTTTT CAWSVGVPGELFF
TRBJ2-7 - TRBV7-9 few TGTGCCAGCAGCTCGCCGGGATGGGGGACTTACGAGCAGTACTTC CASSSPGWGTYEQYF
TRBJ1-1 - TRBV19 - TGTGCCAGTAGTATTTATTATGAAGCTTTCTTT CASSIYYEAFF
TRBJ2-7 TRBD1 TRBV19 - TGTGCCAGTAGTATATCGGGGACAGCTGTCTACGAGCAGTACTTC CASSISGTAVYEQYF
TRBJ2-7 TRBD1 TRBV10-2 few TGCGCCAGCAGTGAGAGTTTGCAGGGGGCTTGGAACGAGCAGTACTTC CASSESLQGAWNEQYF
TRBJ1-1 - TRBV27 - TGTGCCAGCAGCTCGGGACAAATTGAAACTGAAGCTTTCTTT CASSSGQIETEAFF
TRBJ2-5 - TRBV2 - TGTGCCAGCAGTGAAAGGGGCCAGGCCCAGTACTTC CASSERGQAQYF
TRBJ2-7 TRBD1 TRBV27 once TGTGCCAGCAGTTTATTGCCGGGACAGGGGGACGAGCAGTACTTC CASSLLPGQGDEQYF
TRBJ2-3 TRBD2 TRBV2 - TGTGCCAGCAGCCGCGGGAGGGATACGCAGTATTTT CASSRGRDTQYF
TRBJ2-1 TRBD2 TRBV11-3 - TGTGCCAGCAGTGGTAGCGGGAGTGAGTCCTACAATGAGCAGTTCTTC CASSGSGSESYNEQFF
TRBJ2-7 TRBD2 TRBV27 - TGTGCCAGCAGTTTTAGCGGGAACTACGAGCAGTACTTC CASSFSGNYEQYF
TRBJ1-4 - TRBV7-9 - TGTGCCAGCCCTTTGCGGAGCGATGGTGAAAAACTGTTTTTT CASPLRSDGEKLFF
TRBJ2-6 - TRBV5-1 - TGCGCCAGCAGCCGAGCTTTAGATTCTGGGGCCAACGTCCTGACTTTC CASSRALDSGANVLTF
TRBJ2-1 TRBD2 TRBV9 - TGTGCCAGCAGCGTAGCCCTAGCGGACCACAATGAGCAGTTCTTC CASSVALADHNEQFF
TRBJ1-5 - TRBV19 - TGTGCCAGTTCTGGGAGTTATAGCAATCAGCCCCAGCATTTT CASSGSYSNQPQHF
TRBJ2-5 TRBD1 TRBV5-5 - TGTGCCAGCAGCTTGGGCTTCCGGGACAGGGGGCGAGAGACCCAGTACTTC CASSLGFRDRGRETQYF
TRBJ1-1 - TRBV18 few TGTGCCAGCTCACCAGAGACAGAGAACAGTTACAACACTGAAGCTTTCTTT CASSPETENSYNTEAFF
TRBJ2-3 - TRBV7-3 few TGTGCCAGCAGCCTACGCGGCCTTGGTGCGCAGTATTTT CASSLRGLGAQYF
TRBJ2-5 TRBD2 TRBV5-4 - TGTGCCAGCCTCCTCCTGGGTAGCGGGATACAAGAGACCCAGTACTTC CASLLLGSGIQETQYF
TRBJ1-4 - TRBV15 - TGTGCCACCAGCCCCCGACTGAATGAAAAACTGTTTTTT CATSPRLNEKLFF
TRBJ2-7 TRBD1 TRBV7-9 - TGTGCCAGCAGCTTAACAGGGGGCTACGCCTACGAGCAGTACTTC CASSLTGGYAYEQYF
TRBJ1-2 TRBD1 TRBV5-1 - TGCGCCAGCAGCTTGGTTTCGGGGACAGGGTCCAACTATGGCTACACCTTC CASSLVSGTGSNYGYTF
TRBJ1-5 - TRBV19 - TGTGCCAGTAGTGAGGCCTCCCGCAATCAGCCCCAGCATTTT CASSEASRNQPQHF
TRBJ2-7 - TRBV27 once TGTGCCAGCAGTCTCTTGATGGCGGAGGAGTACGAGCAGTACTTC CASSLLMAEEYEQYF
TRBJ2-1 TRBD2 TRBV9 - TGTGCCAGCAGCACGGGGGGTGAGCAGTTCTTC CASSTGGEQFF
TRBJ1-1 - TRBV14 few TGTGCCAGCAGCTATGCTGAAGCTTTCTTT CASSYAEAFF
TRBJ2-1 TRBD1 TRBV7-9 few TGTGCCAGCAGCCCATTGAGGGGGCGGTCTTACAATGAGCAGTTCTTC CASSPLRGRSYNEQFF
TRBJ1-1 - TRBV12-3/TRBV12-4 once TGTGCCAGCACCCCCGGGATGAACACTGAAGCTTTCTTT CASTPGMNTEAFF
TRBJ2-3 - TRBV11-3 - TGTGCCAGCAGCTTAGCGCAGGTAACCGGCACAGATACGCAGTATTTT CASSLAQVTGTDTQYF
TRBJ2-7 - TRBV12-5 - TGTGCTAGTGGTTTGGTACAAAGCGGGCCAACCTACGAGCAGTACTTC CASGLVQSGPTYEQYF
TRBJ1-5 - TRBV6-5 - TGTGCCAGCAGACTCAGGGTAGGGAGCAATCAGCCCCAGCATTTT CASRLRVGSNQPQHF
TRBJ2-7 TRBD1 TRBV29-1 medium-sized TGCAGCGTGTCCCGGACAGGGGTACTCTACGAGCAGTACTTC CSVSRTGVLYEQYF